This T cell receptor beta chain was found in a study of blood T cell repertoires in COVID-19. For the study at large: Acute and convalescent COVID-19 specimens originated in the United States, Italy and Spain. T cells, B-cell-depleted T cells, or PBMCs provided the cDNA or gDNA that served as material.

The CDR3 consists of 15 residues. Deletions cut 5 bases from V and 4 bases from J, with 15 bases between. Germline loops: CDR1 SEHNR, CDR2 FQNEAQ (reference sequence). Authors' processing steps: Estimated nucleated cell counts came from reference gene primer amplification. Assay: immunoSEQ multiplex PCR; the TCRdb copy retains only in-frame clones and omits some. Clonal size and the V and J genes are those of that table, whereas D and trimming came from the DNA. The repertoire holds approximately 170,000 clones, with around nine tenths as singletons. The specimen sequenced was peripheral blood. The chain employs TRBV7-9 and TRBJ1-5; D is perhaps TRBD1 (6 bases). The clonotype was recovered from a man between 18 and 35 years old with active or convalescent COVID-19. The CDR3 reads CASSRSAGENQPQHF. CDR3 sequence (DNA): TGTGCCAGCAGCCGGAGCGCAGGGGAGAATCAGCCCCAGCATTTT.